The clone carrying this T cell receptor beta chain has a count of ten or more. Its antigen is still unknown. Per germline, CDR1 SQVTM and CDR2 ANQGSEA. The CDR3 sequence is 10 residues long. Trimming removed 4 bases from V and 2 bases from J, with 3 bases in between. The entry originates in a study of T cells in Graves' hyperthyroidism and ophthalmopathy. Study-wide results and limits: The majority of expanded thyroid clonotypes above 0.001 also appeared in blood.

Researchers amplified the TCR beta CDR3 regions from RNA transcripts. HTBI primers were the set used in a first-round RT-PCR of the TCR CDR3. TCRdb reanalysed the multiplex PCR reads using MiXCR and keeps one entry per CDR3 protein. Of roughly 250,000 distinct CDR3 sequences in the sample, roughly 14% are singletons; the top ten hold approximately 12%. The sample taken for sequencing was blood. J is TRBJ2-7 and V is TRBV29-1; D unclear. The receptor was isolated from a woman aged 40-49 years with Graves' hyperthyroidism that later progressed to Graves' ophthalmopathy. CDR3 sequence: CSVVTYEQYF. The CDR3 DNA reads as TGCAGCGTTGTTACCTACGAGCAGTACTTC.